Presented here are 14 T cell receptor beta chains from one specimen sequenced in a study of T-cell memory formation after mild COVID-19. TCRdb reanalysed the 5' RACE reads using MiXCR and keeps one entry per CDR3 protein. The table includes some 280,000 distinct CDR3 sequences, 15% to 20% detected once. The sequenced sample consisted of PBMCs or a T cell subset sorted from them (not recorded which). These receptors came from a man aged 18 to 30 who had mild COVID-19 (a few samples of this study predate the infection). Cell type and time point are not known.

This clonotype was picked up a small number of times. The rearrangement joins TRBV3-1 to TRBJ2-5; 8 bases are a match to TRBD1. Germline CDR1 and CDR2: LGHDT and YNNKEL (reference sequence). The CDR3 spans 15 residues. The V and J ends lost 0 bases and 7 bases, in that order; junction bases with no gene match: 7. The CDR3, as DNA: TGTGCCAGCAGCCAAGAGTGGGGACAGGACGGGACCCAGTACTTC. This encodes CASSQEWGQDGTQYF.

This clonotype turned up a few times. The chain uses TRBV5-1 and TRBJ2-3; 7 bases line up with TRBD2. The J segment lost 2 bases and the V segment lost 1 base, leaving 7 bases of the junction unmatched. The CDR3 totals 16 residues. Germline V gives CDR1 SGHRS, CDR2 YFSETQ. The CDR3 DNA sequence: TGCGCCAGCAGCTTGAATGGAGCGGGGTCCACAGATACGCAGTATTTT. Protein product: CASSLNGAGSTDTQYF.

This clonotype was seen repeatedly, ten times or more. V gene TRBV7-2 combines with J gene TRBJ2-5, with 9 bases matching TRBD2. V shed 4 bases, J shed 1 base, and the junction held 1 base outside the gene matches. The CDR3 extends over 14 amino acids. Germline CDR1 SGHTA, CDR2 FQGNSA. CDR3 in amino acids: CASSSGLAQETQYF. Here the CDR3 DNA reads TGTGCCAGCAGCTCGGGACTAGCCCAAGAGACCCAGTACTTC.

The chain combines TRBV6-1 with TRBJ2-7, with D hard to call. Trimming stripped 5 bases from V and 3 bases from J, with 14 bases between. The germline CDR1 and CDR2 sequences are MNHNS and SASEGT. The CDR3 totals 14 residues. CDR3 protein: CASSYLTGLYEQYF. The CDR3 DNA reads TGTGCCAGCAGTTACCTGACGGGTCTCTACGAGCAGTACTTC.

The chain recombines TRBV12-3 or TRBV12-4 with TRBJ1-1, with D perhaps matching TRBD1 (6 bases). This CDR3 is built from 14 residues. Between the trimmed V and J ends, which lost 2 bases and 5 bases, there was a span of 12 bases. This chain's CDR3 is CASSLSGGWTEAFF. The CDR3 nucleotides are TGTGCCAGCAGTTTAAGCGGGGGCTGGACTGAAGCTTTCTTT.

J is TRBJ2-3 and V is TRBV9; tentatively, D is TRBD1 (5 bases). This CDR3 is built from 14 residues. Trimming stripped 0 bases from V and 4 bases from J, with 9 bases between. The V gene's germline CDR1 is SGDLS and CDR2 YYNGEE. Written as DNA, the CDR3 is TGTGCCAGCAGCGTAGCCAGGGTGCCAGATACGCAGTATTTT. The encoded protein is CASSVARVPDTQYF. The full variable domain, its missing parts supplied by reference TRBV9 and TRBJ2-3, is DSGVTQTPKHLITATGQRVTLRCSPRSGDLSVYWYQQSLDQGLQFLIQYYNGEERAKGNILERFSAQQFPDLHSELNLSSLELGDSALYFCASSVARVPDTQYFGPGTRLTVL.

In its sample, this clonotype was seen a few times. J is TRBJ2-7 and V is TRBV3-1; TRBD1 matches 7 bases. Germline-derived CDR1 and CDR2 are LGHDT and YNNKEL (reference sequence). This CDR3 has 14 amino acids. V lost 4 bases and J lost 3; bases outside the gene matches: 6. The CDR3 DNA sequence: TGTGCCAGCAGCCCAACAGGGGCCCTCTACGAGCAGTACTTC. Translating it yields CASSPTGALYEQYF.

The chain uses TRBV18 and TRBJ2-3; tentative D call: TRBD1 (6 bases). The CDR3 sequence is 16 residues long. The V and J ends lost 3 bases and 6 bases respectively, with 19 bases between them. Germline loops: CDR1 KGHSH, CDR2 LQKENI. CDR3 in amino acids: CASSPPGQSSGDTQYF. For the CDR3, the DNA is TGTGCCAGCTCACCCCCGGGACAATCGTCAGGGGATACGCAGTATTTT.

The chain uses TRBV9 and TRBJ1-2; D may be TRBD1 (6 bases). Trimming pared 4 bases from V and 4 bases from J, leaving 14 bases between. The germline V gene has CDR1 SGDLS and CDR2 YYNGEE. The CDR3 loop spans 14 amino acids. Here the CDR3 reads CASSPRTDVYGYTF. The CDR3 region has the DNA TGTGCCAGCAGCCCGAGGACAGACGTCTATGGCTACACCTTC. Full variable domain (remainder filled in from reference TRBV9 and TRBJ1-2): DSGVTQTPKHLITATGQRVTLRCSPRSGDLSVYWYQQSLDQGLQFLIQYYNGEERAKGNILERFSAQQFPDLHSELNLSSLELGDSALYFCASSPRTDVYGYTFGSGTRLTVV.

V and J are TRBV4-1 and TRBJ2-7; D may be TRBD1 or TRBD2 (5 bases each). V was cut by 1 base and J by 7 bases, with 17 bases left in between. The CDR3 has 15 residues. Germline V CDR1 and CDR2: MGHRA, YSYEKL. CDR3 protein: CASSQVRAGTDEQYF. The CDR3 DNA reads as TGCGCCAGCAGCCAAGTTCGAGCAGGGACGGATGAGCAGTACTTC.

A few counts support this clonotype. CDR3 loop: CASSLGSRVAGELFF. CDR3 nucleotides: TGTGCCAGCAGCTTAGGGAGTAGAGTGGCCGGGGAGCTGTTTTTT. V is TRBV7-2 and J is TRBJ2-2, with D uncertain. V gave up 1 base and J gave up 6 bases, with 12 bases separating them. The CDR3 covers 15 residues. CDR1 is SGHTA and CDR2 is FQGNSA in the germline V gene.

J is TRBJ2-7 and V is TRBV7-2, with 7 positions matching TRBD1. CDR3 length: 13 amino acids. Unmatched junction bases numbered 7, after V lost 5 bases and J lost 6 bases. Germline-derived CDR1 and CDR2 are SGHTA and FQGNSA. The CDR3 here is CASSLQGTGEQYF. CDR3 DNA sequence: TGTGCCAGCAGCCTACAGGGGACGGGCGAGCAGTACTTC.

In nucleotides, the CDR3 is TGTGCCAGCATATGGCGGGGGGTCTACACAGATACGCAGTATTTT. It codes for CASIWRGVYTDTQYF. The gene calls are TRBV7-8 and TRBJ2-3; 8 bases align to TRBD2. This CDR3 has 15 amino acids. V dropped 7 bases and J dropped 2; count of bases not matched to a gene: 8. From germline, CDR1 is SGHVS and CDR2 FQNEAQ.

The rearrangement joins TRBV7-9 to TRBJ2-7; TRBD1 matches 7 bases. V shed 5 bases and J 0 bases; nucleotides not matched to a gene: 7. The CDR3 loop spans 15 amino acids. CDR1 and CDR2 from the germline V gene are SEHNR and FQNEAQ (reference sequence). CDR3: CASSPMTGISYEQYV. CDR3 nucleotides: TGTGCCAGCAGCCCTATGACAGGGATCTCCTACGAGCAGTACGTC.